These 20 T cell receptor beta chains originate from one sample sequenced in a study of blood T cell repertoires in COVID-19. TCRdb's table, derived via immunoSEQ multiplex PCR, lists solely in-frame clones and lacks some. The table lists tens of thousands of clones, 87% of them singletons. Sequenced material: peripheral blood. The receptor source for this set is a man aged 45 to 65 with active COVID-19.

This chain links TRBV4-2 with TRBJ2-2, with 9 positions matching TRBD2. The CDR3 spans 14 residues. With 4 bases clipped from V and 6 bases from J, the junction kept 3 bases outside the gene matches. Germline V gives CDR1 LGHNA, CDR2 YNFKEQ. The CDR3 region has the DNA TGTGCCAGCAGCCTTAGGACTAGCGCCGGGGAGCTGTTTTTT. Translating gives CASSLRTSAGELFF.

This chain connects TRBV29-1 to TRBJ2-7; 9 nucleotides line up with TRBD1. The V and J ends lost 4 bases and 6 bases, in that order; junction bases with no gene match: 4. The CDR3 totals 12 residues. CDR1 and CDR2 from the germline V gene are SQVTM and ANQGSEA. CDR3 sequence reads: CSVGTGEGEQYF. CDR3 coding DNA: TGCAGCGTTGGGACAGGGGAAGGCGAGCAGTACTTC.

The CDR3 DNA sequence: TGTGCCAGCAGCGTAGGGACAGGGCAAGAGACCCAGTACTTC. It is translated as CASSVGTGQETQYF. The chain joins TRBV9 to TRBJ2-5; 8 bases agree with TRBD1. The germline gives CDR1 SGDLS, CDR2 YYNGEE. This CDR3 contains 14 residues. Trimming removed 0 bases from V and 2 bases from J; junction bases left unmatched: 0.

This sequence joins TRBV11-2 and TRBJ2-7; possible D gene TRBD1, 7 bases. Germline values: CDR1 SGHAT, CDR2 FQNNGV. This CDR3 has 18 amino acids. Trimming removed 5 bases from V and 0 bases from J, with 23 bases in between. In nucleotides, the CDR3 is TGTGCCAGCAGCCCTGGGGGGTCCTACAGGGGAACCTCCTACGAGCAGTACTTC. Translating gives CASSPGGSYRGTSYEQYF.

V gene TRBV7-3 combines with J gene TRBJ2-2, with 8 bases that match TRBD1. J was trimmed by 2 bases and V by 1 base; bases with no gene match: 3. The germline CDR1 and CDR2 sequences are SGHTA and FQGTGA. CDR3 length: 16 amino acids. Here the CDR3 DNA reads TGTGCCAGCAGCTTAAGCCAGGGGGCAAACACCGGGGAGCTGTTTTTT. Protein: CASSLSQGANTGELFF.

This clone qualifies as medium-sized. This rearrangement joins TRBV19 to TRBJ1-5; 11 positions agree with TRBD1. V shed 5 bases, J shed 6 bases, and the junction held 6 bases outside the gene matches. Germline V gives CDR1 LNHDA, CDR2 SQIVND (reference sequence). This CDR3 has 15 amino acids. CDR3 residues: CASSSRDRGVQPQHF. Written as DNA, the CDR3 is TGTGCCAGTAGTTCCCGGGACAGGGGGGTTCAGCCCCAGCATTTT. Using reference TRBV19 and TRBJ1-5 for the parts outside the CDR3, the full variable domain is DGGITQSPKYLFRKEGQNVTLSCEQNLNHDAMYWYRQDPGQGLRLIYYSQIVNDFQKGDIAEGYSVSREKKESFPLTVTSAQKNPTAFYLCASSSRDRGVQPQHFGDGTRLSIL.

This chain joins TRBV11-2 and TRBJ2-3; 7 bases map to TRBD1. Germline V lookup: CDR1 SGHAT, CDR2 FQNNGV. The CDR3 totals 13 residues. V was clipped by 5 bases and J by 4 bases; unmatched bases: 3. CDR3 DNA: TGTGCCAGCAGCCTACAGGGGCCAGATACGCAGTATTTT. The encoded protein is CASSLQGPDTQYF.

This sequence joins TRBV10-1 and TRBJ2-2; the D gene is possibly TRBD2 (8 bases). The CDR3 totals 15 residues. Looked up from germline, CDR1 is WNHNN and CDR2 is SYGVQD (reference sequence). The ends were cut back, 8 bases at V and 5 bases at J, with 18 bases in the middle. CDR3 in amino acids: CASETGAGGTGELFF. The CDR3 region has the DNA TGCGCCAGCGAAACAGGGGCGGGAGGAACCGGGGAGCTGTTTTTT.

This chain links TRBV5-1 with TRBJ2-7, with 9 positions matching TRBD2. The CDR3 contains 15 residues. The ends lost 4 bases at V and 3 bases at J; junction bases unmatched: 8. Germline CDR1 reads SGHRS; CDR2 reads YFSETQ. The CDR3 loop reads CASSVASGAYYEQYF. Here the CDR3 DNA reads TGCGCCAGCAGCGTAGCTAGCGGGGCCTACTACGAGCAGTACTTC.

V usage is TRBV7-9 and J usage is TRBJ2-7; TRBD2 matches 7 bases. The V segment lost 3 bases and the J segment 4 bases; nucleotides outside the gene matches: 0. CDR3 size: 12 residues. Per the germline V gene, CDR1 is SEHNR and CDR2 is FQNEAQ (reference sequence). The CDR3 coding sequence is TGTGCCAGCAGCTTGCGGGAGTACGAGCAGTACTTC. It yields the protein CASSLREYEQYF.

V is TRBV28 and J is TRBJ1-4; D is possibly TRBD1 (5 bases). CDR3 size: 17 residues. Germline CDR1 and CDR2: MDHEN and SYDVKM. Between the trimmed V and J ends, which lost 4 bases and 4 bases, there was a span of 19 bases. CDR3 sequence: CASSSAGGSWNNEKLFF. The CDR3 coding sequence is TGTGCCAGCAGTTCGGCTGGGGGGAGTTGGAATAATGAAAAACTGTTTTTT.

The rearrangement uses TRBV13 and TRBJ2-1, with D possibly being TRBD2 (5 bases). Looked up from germline, CDR1 is PRHDT and CDR2 is FYEKMQ (reference sequence). V lost 4 bases and J 3 bases, leaving 16 bases between the germline ends. The CDR3 runs 16 residues. CDR3: CASSSPGSELYNEQFF. In DNA form, the CDR3 reads TGTGCCAGCAGCTCCCCGGGTAGCGAGCTCTACAATGAGCAGTTCTTC.

The chain recombines TRBV24-1 with TRBJ2-3; TRBD1 is a possible D gene (5 bases). With 5 bases removed from V and 4 bases from J, the gap between germline ends came to 12 bases. This CDR3 contains 14 residues. The germline gives CDR1 KGHDR, CDR2 SFDVKD. DNA of the CDR3: TGTGCCACCAGTGGTCTCATAGGGGCAGATACGCAGTATTTT. Translating gives CATSGLIGADTQYF.

The rearrangement joins TRBV7-3 to TRBJ1-5, with D possibly being TRBD1 (6 bases). This CDR3 contains 14 residues. The germline V gene has CDR1 SGHTA and CDR2 FQGTGA. V was cut by 7 bases and J by 4 bases, with 14 bases left in between. The CDR3 DNA follows: TGTGCCAGCACCGCGGGGGGCAGAAATCAGCCCCAGCATTTT. Its protein is CASTAGGRNQPQHF. Variable domain in full (rest from reference TRBV7-3 and TRBJ1-5): GAGVSQTPSNKVTEKGKYVELRCDPISGHTALYWYRQSLGQGPEFLIYFQGTGAADDSGLPNDRFFAVRPEGSVSTLKIQRTERGDSAVYLCASTAGGRNQPQHFGDGTRLSIL.

The chain couples TRBV4-3 to TRBJ2-2; 12 bases align to TRBD2. V lost 4 bases to trimming and J lost 5 bases; unmatched junction nucleotides: 14. Germline V gene lookup returns CDR1 LGHNA and CDR2 YSLEER. The CDR3 is made up of 19 amino acids. The CDR3, as DNA: TGCGCCAGCAGCCCGGGGTCACTAGCGGGAGGTAGGGGGACCGGGGAGCTGTTTTTT. Its protein product is CASSPGSLAGGRGTGELFF.

The sample holds a few counts of this clone. This chain connects TRBV4-1 to TRBJ2-7; no clear D. Germline V lookup: CDR1 MGHRA, CDR2 YSYEKL. The V end was cut by 4 bases, the J end by 2 bases, with 12 bases between. CDR3 size: 14 residues. The CDR3: CASSPEFLTYEQYF. The CDR3 nucleotides read TGCGCCAGCAGCCCGGAGTTTCTTACCTACGAGCAGTACTTC.

This rearrangement joins TRBV27 to TRBJ2-1; possible D gene TRBD2, 6 bases. Germline CDR1 MNHEY, CDR2 SMNVEV (reference sequence). The ends were cut back, 2 bases at V and 2 bases at J, with 13 bases in the middle. This CDR3 contains 16 residues. The CDR3 DNA reads TGTGCCAGCAGTTTACTGACTAGTTGGCCCTACAATGAGCAGTTCTTC. Translated, it gives CASSLLTSWPYNEQFF.

The V gene is TRBV6-5, the J gene TRBJ2-7, with 8 positions matching TRBD1. Germline V CDR1 and CDR2: MNHEY, SVGAGI. The length of the CDR3 is 14 residues. Trimming at V came to 6 bases and at J to 2 bases, leaving 6 bases not matched to a gene. CDR3 sequence reads: CASRKTGATYEQYF. In DNA form, the CDR3 reads TGTGCCAGCAGGAAGACAGGGGCGACCTACGAGCAGTACTTC.

CDR3 protein: CASSQGTRDQPQHF. The CDR3 DNA reads as TGCGCCAGCAGCCAAGGGACAAGAGATCAGCCCCAGCATTTT. This chain links TRBV4-1 with TRBJ1-5, with D perhaps TRBD1 (5 bases). This CDR3 spans 14 amino acids. Trimming removed 1 base at V and 5 bases at J, with 9 bases between. The V gene's germline CDR1 is MGHRA and CDR2 YSYEKL.

This clone appeared a few times. The chain has TRBV21-1 and TRBJ2-5; TRBD2 is the table's D call, not checked against the DNA. TRBV21-1 is a pseudogene segment. There are 14 residues in the CDR3. CDR3 region: CASSKEPSGQTQYF. DNA of the CDR3: TGTGCCAGCAGCAAAGAGCCTAGCGGTCAGACCCAGTACTTC.